The T cell receptor (beta chain) described here comes from a study of blood T cell repertoires in COVID-19. Seattle-derived patients entered the study during active infection and were followed longitudinally. The protocol was immunoSEQ multiplex PCR, while the TCRdb copy is restricted to in-frame clones and leaves out a portion. The sample shows about 480,000 clones, around 89% of them seen only once. Sample: peripheral blood. The sequence was collected from a woman aged 45-65 years with COVID-19, enrolled during active disease.

As DNA, the CDR3 is TGTGCCACCAGGGTAGCGGGGTTACCTACAGATACGCAGTATTTT. It is translated as CATRVAGLPTDTQYF. The rearrangement uses TRBV15 and TRBJ2-3; 8 nucleotides match TRBD2. Trimming at V came to 6 bases and at J to 3 bases, leaving 8 bases not matched to a gene. This CDR3 region has 15 residues. The V gene's germline CDR1 is LNHNV and CDR2 YYDKDF (reference sequence).